This T cell receptor (beta chain) was sequenced during a study of cytomegalovirus exposure and HLA in healthy donors. With 1 base clipped from V and 6 bases from J, the junction kept 20 bases outside the gene matches. This CDR3 contains 22 residues. CDR1 is SGDLS, CDR2 YYNGEE, per germline. PCR primers comprised 60 Vbeta and 13 Jbeta primers. Here immunoSEQ multiplex PCR was the method, and the copy in TCRdb shows in-frame clones only, minus some. The sample contains about 40,000 clones, 82% of which appear only once. The sequence was collected from a young woman in good health and CMV-seropositive. The sample comprised PBMCs. The chain employs TRBV9 and TRBJ2-1, with 15 positions matching TRBD2. The CDR3 loop reads CASSVSTGTRGLAGGPINEQFF. The CDR3 nucleotides read TGTGCCAGCAGCGTATCTACTGGGACAAGAGGACTAGCGGGGGGGCCGATCAATGAGCAGTTCTTC.